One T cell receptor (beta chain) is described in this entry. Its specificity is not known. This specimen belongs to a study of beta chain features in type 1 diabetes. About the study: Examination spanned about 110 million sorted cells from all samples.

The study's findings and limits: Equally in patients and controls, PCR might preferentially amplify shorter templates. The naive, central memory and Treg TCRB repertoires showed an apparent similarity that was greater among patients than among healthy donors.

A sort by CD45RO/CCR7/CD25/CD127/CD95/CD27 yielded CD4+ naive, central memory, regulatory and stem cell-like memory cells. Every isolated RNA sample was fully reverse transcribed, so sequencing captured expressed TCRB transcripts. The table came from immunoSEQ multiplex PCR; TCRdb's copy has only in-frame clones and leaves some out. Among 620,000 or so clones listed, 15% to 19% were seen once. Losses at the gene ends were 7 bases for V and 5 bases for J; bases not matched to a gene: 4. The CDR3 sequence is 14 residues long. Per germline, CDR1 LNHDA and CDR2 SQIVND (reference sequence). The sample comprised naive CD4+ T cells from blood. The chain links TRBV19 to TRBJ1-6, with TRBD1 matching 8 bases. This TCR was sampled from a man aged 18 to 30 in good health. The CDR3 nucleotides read TGTGCCAGTACCGACAGGGGTCATAATTCACCCCTCCACTTT. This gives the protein CASTDRGHNSPLHF.